The 12 T cell receptor beta chains in this list originate from one sample, sequenced in a study of blood T cell repertoires in COVID-19. Sequencing was performed with immunoSEQ multiplex PCR; in TCRdb, only in-frame clones are kept and a portion is missing. The data show just under 350,000 clones, with 85% to 90% seen just once and around 6.6% held by the top ten. The source material was peripheral blood. The receptors were sampled from a woman in her 70s with COVID-19, enrolled during active disease.

This clone was detected only a few times. The chain links TRBV4-2 to TRBJ2-4, with 11 bases matching TRBD1. CDR3 length equals 15 residues. Trimming at V came to 1 base and at J to 6 bases, leaving 2 bases not matched to a gene. Germline CDR1 is LGHNA and CDR2 is YNFKEQ. For the CDR3, the DNA is TGTGCCAGCAGCCAAGTCGGGACAGGGGGAAACATTCAGTACTTC. Amino acid sequence: CASSQVGTGGNIQYF.

As to this clone: Distinct nucleotide sequences in the sample also encode this CDR3. The chain employs TRBV27 and TRBJ1-2; D is possibly TRBD1 (6 bases). Germline CDR1 reads MNHEY; CDR2 reads SMNVEV (reference sequence). This CDR3 is built from 14 residues. V lost 0 bases and J 2 bases, leaving 7 bases between the germline ends. CDR3 residues: CASSLSGQNYGYTF. The CDR3 DNA reads as TGTGCCAGCAGTTTATCCGGACAGAACTATGGCTACACCTTC.

The sample holds a few counts of this clone. The chain has TRBV28 and TRBJ2-7; D might be TRBD1 (5 bases). With 5 bases removed from V and 2 bases from J, the gap between germline ends came to 16 bases. The germline V gene has CDR1 MDHEN and CDR2 SYDVKM. This CDR3 spans 15 amino acids. The CDR3 bases are TGTGCCAGCAGTCGACAGAGCATAGGGACCTACGAGCAGTACTTC. It is translated as CASSRQSIGTYEQYF.

The V gene is TRBV10-3, the J gene TRBJ1-4, with a tentative D call TRBD1 (6 bases). The V gene's germline CDR1 is ENHRY and CDR2 SYGVKD. V lost 10 bases and J lost 8, with 14 bases in between. The CDR3 totals 12 residues. Here the CDR3 DNA reads TGTGCCACCACGGCGGACAGCGAAAAACTGTTTTTT. Amino acid sequence: CATTADSEKLFF.

The chain carries TRBV19 and TRBJ1-3, with no clear D. The CDR3 totals 15 residues. Germline V gene lookup returns CDR1 LNHDA and CDR2 SQIVND (reference sequence). The V end lost 0 bases, the J end lost 4 bases, and 10 bases lay between the germline ends. CDR3 region: CASSIDAGDGNTIYF. The DNA for the CDR3 is TGTGCCAGTAGTATAGATGCAGGCGACGGAAACACCATATATTTT. Full variable domain (remainder filled in from reference TRBV19 and TRBJ1-3): DGGITQSPKYLFRKEGQNVTLSCEQNLNHDAMYWYRQDPGQGLRLIYYSQIVNDFQKGDIAEGYSVSREKKESFPLTVTSAQKNPTAFYLCASSIDAGDGNTIYFGEGSWLTVV.

This clone has just a few counts. The V and J genes are TRBV19 and TRBJ1-2; TRBD1 matches at 12 bases. There are 16 residues in the CDR3. Per germline, CDR1 LNHDA and CDR2 SQIVND (reference sequence). Trimming at V came to 7 bases and at J to 3 bases, leaving 9 bases not matched to a gene. This CDR3 reads CASNGPGQGADYGYTF. For the CDR3, the DNA is TGTGCCAGTAATGGCCCGGGACAGGGGGCAGACTATGGCTACACCTTC.

The chain couples TRBV6-6 to TRBJ1-2; D is perhaps TRBD1 (5 bases). This CDR3 spans 13 amino acids. Germline V gene data show CDR1 as MNHNY and CDR2 as SVGAGI (reference sequence). V was pared by 6 bases and J by 4 bases, with 12 bases between. CDR3 sequence reads: CASSGGGFYGYTF. The CDR3 DNA reads TGTGCCAGCAGCGGGGGAGGGTTCTATGGCTACACCTTC.

The rearrangement joins TRBV30 to TRBJ1-3; D gene unclear. The CDR3 contains 13 residues. V shed 2 bases and J shed 0 bases, with 5 bases lying between them. The germline V gene has CDR1 GTSNPN and CDR2 SVGIG (reference sequence). CDR3 bases: TGTGCCTGGAGTTGGAGCTCTGGAAACACCATATATTTT. It yields the protein CAWSWSSGNTIYF.

The gene calls are TRBV10-3 and TRBJ1-2, with D possibly matching TRBD1 (6 bases). Between the trimmed V and J ends, which lost 2 bases and 8 bases, there was a span of 12 bases. CDR1 is ENHRY, CDR2 SYGVKD, per germline. This CDR3 is 13 amino acids long. The CDR3 DNA is TGTGCCATCAGTGAGCAGGGGTATGAGGGCTACACCTTC. It encodes CAISEQGYEGYTF.

This clone has only a few counts. J is TRBJ1-2 and V is TRBV19; 10 bases match TRBD1. Trimming cost V 5 bases and J 3 bases; bases outside gene matches: 6. CDR3 size: 15 residues. Germline CDR1 and CDR2: LNHDA and SQIVND (reference sequence). CDR3 coding DNA: TGTGCCAGTAGTGCACGGACAGGGGGGGACTATGGCTACACCTTC. Translating gives CASSARTGGDYGYTF.

The sample holds one count of this clone. The gene calls are TRBV24-1 and TRBJ1-2; D perhaps matches TRBD1 (6 bases). The V gene lost 4 bases and the J gene lost 2 bases, with 16 bases spanning the gap. This CDR3 has 16 amino acids. Per germline, CDR1 KGHDR and CDR2 SFDVKD. The CDR3 sequence: CATSDPMQGSNYGYTF. CDR3 DNA: TGTGCCACCAGTGACCCAATGCAGGGGTCCAACTATGGCTACACCTTC.

The chain employs TRBV24-1 and TRBJ2-3, with TRBD1 identical over 7 bases. The germline CDR1 and CDR2 sequences are KGHDR and SFDVKD. This CDR3 contains 19 residues. Trimming cost V 5 bases and J 2 bases; bases outside gene matches: 18. The CDR3: CATSGWDRDSGFNTDTQYF. The CDR3, as DNA: TGTGCCACCAGTGGATGGGACCGGGACAGTGGGTTTAACACAGATACGCAGTATTTT.